Following are 32 T cell receptor beta chains from one sample sequenced in a study of regulatory T cells. Study outcomes and limitations: Hydrophobic residues at CDR3 positions 6 and 7 were enriched in conventional CD4+ T cells of CD3G-deficient patients.

Primers: 52 TRBV forward and 13 TRBJ reverse. The repertoire was sequenced with immunoSEQ multiplex PCR; TCRdb's copy has only in-frame clones and lacks some. The sample lists approximately 37,000 clones, about nine tenths occurring once. Their antigens remain unidentified. Sequenced: conventional CD4+ T cells sorted from blood. The origin of the receptors is a person aged 18 to 30 with CD3G deficiency.

The chain joins TRBV10-2 to TRBJ2-5; a weak D match, TRBD1 (6 bases). The ends were cut back, 10 bases at V and 2 bases at J, with 11 bases in the middle. Germline V gene lookup returns CDR1 WSHSY and CDR2 SAAADI. This CDR3 contains 12 residues. DNA for the CDR3: TGCGCCACGGGACAAACGCAAGAGACCCAGTACTTC. Amino acids: CATGQTQETQYF.

The chain carries TRBV28 and TRBJ1-5; tentative D call: TRBD1 (5 bases). The CDR3 length is 15 residues. The V end lost 1 base, the J end lost 6 bases, and 13 bases lay between the germline ends. Germline CDR1 reads MDHEN; CDR2 reads SYDVKM. The CDR3 here is CASSLSAGRGQPQHF. CDR3 DNA sequence: TGTGCCAGCAGTTTATCGGCAGGGAGGGGTCAGCCCCAGCATTTT.

This rearrangement joins TRBV6-6 to TRBJ1-1; the D gene is possibly TRBD1 (6 bases). The V end was cut by 0 bases, the J end by 0 bases, with 11 bases between. This CDR3 region has 16 residues. The germline CDR1 and CDR2 sequences are MNHNY and SVGAGI (reference sequence). CDR3 in DNA: TGTGCCAGCAGTTACTCGAACAGGGTTCTGAACACTGAAGCTTTCTTT. As protein: CASSYSNRVLNTEAFF.

This chain joins TRBV28 and TRBJ2-3; D ambiguous. Trimming took off 4 bases at V and 2 bases at J, with 13 bases between the two ends. The CDR3 length is 15 residues. Germline V lookup: CDR1 MDHEN, CDR2 SYDVKM. The CDR3 sequence: CASSSPRRNTDTQYF. The CDR3 nucleotides read TGTGCCAGCAGTTCACCCAGAAGAAACACAGATACGCAGTATTTT.

This chain joins TRBV28 and TRBJ2-7, with D perhaps matching TRBD2 (6 bases). The CDR3 runs 13 residues. Between the trimmed V and J ends, which lost 6 bases and 4 bases, there was a span of 13 bases. CDR1 is MDHEN, CDR2 SYDVKM, per germline. The CDR3 is CASSHGTLYEQYF. The DNA of the CDR3 is TGTGCCAGCAGCCACGGGACTCTTTACGAGCAGTACTTC.

The rearrangement uses TRBV10-3 and TRBJ2-7; the D is unclear. V was shortened by 0 bases and J by 0 bases, with 12 bases between the two germline ends. The CDR3 contains 16 residues. Looked up from germline, CDR1 is ENHRY and CDR2 is SYGVKD. The DNA for the CDR3 is TGTGCCATCAGTGAGTCGTTTTTAACAACCTCCTACGAGCAGTACTTC. Its translation: CAISESFLTTSYEQYF.

The chain combines TRBV7-9 with TRBJ1-1, with D perhaps TRBD1 (6 bases). With 5 bases removed from V and 6 bases from J, the gap between germline ends came to 13 bases. This CDR3 region has 13 residues. Looked up from germline, CDR1 is SEHNR and CDR2 is FQNEAQ (reference sequence). CDR3 sequence (DNA): TGTGCCAGCAGCCTCACACAGGGTTCTGAAGCTTTCTTT. This sequence encodes CASSLTQGSEAFF.

The V gene is TRBV5-1, the J gene TRBJ1-1, with 10 bases matching TRBD1. Looked up from germline, CDR1 is SGHRS and CDR2 is YFSETQ. V was pared by 4 bases and J by 6 bases, with 9 bases of the junction left unmatched. This CDR3 is built from 15 residues. The CDR3 bases are TGCGCCAGCAGCCTAATACCCGGGACAGGGGCTGAAGCTTTCTTT. Its protein is CASSLIPGTGAEAFF.

The V gene is TRBV6-1, the J gene TRBJ2-3; D uncertain. Germline CDR1 reads MNHNS; CDR2 reads SASEGT. The CDR3 spans 15 residues. Trimming took off 6 bases at V and 2 bases at J, with 15 bases between the two ends. The CDR3 loop reads CASSVRRPNTDTQYF. The CDR3 DNA reads TGTGCCAGCAGCGTACGGAGACCGAACACAGATACGCAGTATTTT.

This clone was recorded a few times. The rearrangement joins TRBV18 to TRBJ1-2; 7 bases agree with TRBD1. Losses at the gene ends were 6 bases for V and 4 bases for J; bases not matched to a gene: 11. Germline V gives CDR1 KGHSH, CDR2 LQKENI. This CDR3 has 15 amino acids. The CDR3 nucleotides read TGTGCCAGCTCCCCCCCGGGACAGCCATTCTATGGCTACACCTTC. Translation: CASSPPGQPFYGYTF.

The chain has TRBV29-1 and TRBJ2-7; D is undetermined. There are 12 residues in the CDR3. CDR1 SQVTM and CDR2 ANQGSEA come from the germline V gene. V was trimmed by 6 bases and J by 1 base, leaving 10 bases between them. The CDR3 reads CSVTTPSYEQYF. The DNA of the CDR3 is TGCAGCGTCACTACGCCATCCTACGAGCAGTACTTC.

The chain joins TRBV5-1 to TRBJ1-2; D unresolved. CDR3 length: 14 amino acids. The V gene's germline CDR1 is SGHRS and CDR2 YFSETQ. V lost 0 bases and J 4 bases, leaving 10 bases between the germline ends. CDR3 protein: CASSLDSPSYGYTF. As DNA, the CDR3 is TGCGCCAGCAGCTTGGACAGCCCCAGCTATGGCTACACCTTC.

This clone was counted once. The rearrangement links TRBV18 to TRBJ1-1; D not resolved. CDR3 length: 15 amino acids. Germline V gene data show CDR1 as KGHSH and CDR2 as LQKENI. The germline V and J ends were trimmed by 3 bases and 4 bases, with 15 bases remaining between them. The chain's CDR3 is CASSPTPHPATEAFF. The CDR3 region has the DNA TGTGCCAGCTCACCTACCCCCCACCCGGCCACTGAAGCTTTCTTT.

The chain is built from TRBV5-1 and TRBJ2-3; tentatively, D is TRBD2 (6 bases). V lost 2 bases to trimming and J lost 6 bases, with 10 bases between them. Germline CDR1 SGHRS, CDR2 YFSETQ. The CDR3 runs to 13 residues. CDR3 DNA: TGCGCCAGCAGCTTTGGACGGGGGGATACGCAGTATTTT. Translation gives CASSFGRGDTQYF.

This sequence joins TRBV6-1 and TRBJ1-1; maybe TRBD1 (5 bases). The CDR3 is 12 residues long. Trimming pared 2 bases from V and 11 bases from J, leaving 12 bases between. CDR1 and CDR2 from the germline V gene are MNHNS and SASEGT. CDR3 nucleotides: TGTGCCAGCAGTGAACTGCGGGGCTGGGCTTTCTTT. Its protein is CASSELRGWAFF.

The chain joins TRBV10-3 to TRBJ1-6; TRBD1 aligns across 9 bases. The ends lost 6 bases at V and 8 bases at J; junction bases unmatched: 5. The CDR3 totals 14 residues. Germline V gene lookup returns CDR1 ENHRY and CDR2 SYGVKD. This chain's CDR3 is CAISSGTGHSPLHF. CDR3 nucleotides: TGTGCCATCAGCTCAGGGACAGGGCATTCACCCCTCCACTTT.

The chain joins TRBV7-9 to TRBJ2-2; TRBD2 might be the D (5 bases). Germline V gene data show CDR1 as SEHNR and CDR2 as FQNEAQ (reference sequence). Between the trimmed V and J ends, which lost 3 bases and 5 bases, there was a span of 10 bases. This CDR3 comprises 14 residues. CDR3 amino acids: CASSFPGRTGELFF. CDR3 sequence (DNA): TGTGCCAGCAGCTTTCCGGGGAGAACCGGGGAGCTGTTTTTT.

The V call is TRBV6-6, the J call TRBJ2-7; tentative D call: TRBD2 (6 bases). CDR3 length: 14 residues. With 6 bases removed from V and 7 bases from J, the gap between germline ends came to 19 bases. Germline V gives CDR1 MNHNY, CDR2 SVGAGI (reference sequence). CDR3 residues: CASRRGGSTNEQYF. CDR3 bases: TGTGCCAGCAGGCGTGGGGGGAGCACAAATGAGCAGTACTTC.

This chain uses TRBV28 with TRBJ2-7, with 9 bases identical to TRBD1. Germline V gives CDR1 MDHEN, CDR2 SYDVKM. V dropped 5 bases and J dropped 1; count of bases not matched to a gene: 12. The CDR3 covers 17 residues. The CDR3 is CASSPRPGTGPSYEQYF. The CDR3, as DNA: TGTGCCAGCAGTCCCCGGCCCGGGACAGGGCCATCCTACGAGCAGTACTTC.

Here the CDR3 DNA reads TGCGCCAGCAGCTTGGATCCGGGAGTCGCGAGGCTGTTTTTT. Amino acids: CASSLDPGVARLFF. The chain joins TRBV5-1 to TRBJ2-2, with D possibly TRBD2 on 6 matching bases. This CDR3 is built from 14 residues. The V and J ends lost 0 bases and 13 bases respectively, with 16 bases between them. The germline CDR1 and CDR2 sequences are SGHRS and YFSETQ. The full variable domain, completed using reference TRBV5-1 and TRBJ2-2, is KAGVTQTPRYLIKTRGQQVTLSCSPISGHRSVSWYQQTPGQGLQFLFEYFSETQRNKGNFPGRFSGRQFSNSRSEMNVSTLELGDSALYLCASSLDPGVARLFFGEGSRLTVL.

The V and J genes are TRBV5-1 and TRBJ2-1, with 11 bases lining up with TRBD1. The V and J ends lost 4 bases and 6 bases, in that order; junction bases with no gene match: 6. Germline V gene lookup returns CDR1 SGHRS and CDR2 YFSETQ. The CDR3 covers 15 residues. The CDR3 loop is CASSLRTGGFNEQFF. The CDR3 coding sequence is TGCGCCAGCAGCCTAAGGACAGGGGGCTTCAATGAGCAGTTCTTC.

This chain connects TRBV5-1 to TRBJ2-1; TRBD2 agrees at 8 bases. Germline trimming cut 4 bases from V and 5 bases from J; bases unmatched to any gene: 11. The CDR3 is made up of 16 amino acids. Germline V gene data show CDR1 as SGHRS and CDR2 as YFSETQ. The CDR3 nucleotides are TGCGCCAGCAGCCCTATCAGGACTAGCTCTGACAATGAGCAGTTCTTC. This sequence encodes CASSPIRTSSDNEQFF.

The chain joins TRBV18 to TRBJ2-7; either TRBD1 or TRBD2 may fit D (7 bases each). Germline V gene sequence: CDR1 KGHSH, CDR2 LQKENI. This CDR3 has 14 amino acids. The germline V and J ends were trimmed by 6 bases and 2 bases, with 14 bases remaining between them. In DNA, the CDR3 is TGTGCCAGCTCCCCAGGGAGGGGGCCCTACGAGCAGTACTTC. Protein: CASSPGRGPYEQYF.

The chain employs TRBV10-3 and TRBJ1-2, with no clear D. Between the trimmed V and J ends, which lost 6 bases and 4 bases, there was a span of 12 bases. The CDR3 is 13 residues long. The V gene's germline CDR1 is ENHRY and CDR2 SYGVKD. This chain's CDR3 is CAISYNRGYGYTF. The CDR3, as DNA: TGTGCCATCAGCTACAACAGAGGCTATGGCTACACCTTC.

The chain combines TRBV5-6 with TRBJ1-6, with D possibly matching TRBD1 (5 bases). This CDR3 contains 16 residues. Germline-derived CDR1 and CDR2 are SGHDT and YYEEEE. The V gene lost 1 base and the J gene lost 5 bases, with 13 bases spanning the gap. The CDR3, as DNA: TGTGCCAGCAGCTTGTTTTGGGGACTCGATAATTCACCCCTCCACTTT. Encoded protein: CASSLFWGLDNSPLHF.

The chain combines TRBV6-1 with TRBJ2-2, with 8 bases identical to TRBD1. This CDR3 is 18 amino acids long. Germline V gives CDR1 MNHNS, CDR2 SASEGT. Unmatched junction bases numbered 18, after V lost 6 bases and J lost 6 bases. This CDR3 reads CASRERYRGKKEAGELFF. The CDR3 DNA follows: TGTGCCAGCAGAGAACGTTACAGGGGGAAGAAAGAGGCCGGGGAGCTGTTTTTT.

This sequence joins TRBV18 and TRBJ2-7; 8 bases fit TRBD1. This CDR3 has 13 residues. The V gene's germline CDR1 is KGHSH and CDR2 LQKENI. Trimming cost V 4 bases and J 5 bases; bases outside gene matches: 4. CDR3 region: CASSLGQGNEQYF. CDR3 nucleotide sequence: TGTGCCAGCTCACTCGGACAGGGTAACGAGCAGTACTTC.

The CDR3 loop is CASSETSLGSETQYF. The CDR3 coding sequence is TGTGCCAGCAGTGAGACTAGCCTGGGCTCCGAGACCCAGTACTTC. The chain links TRBV28 to TRBJ2-5, with TRBD2 matching 7 bases. Germline loops: CDR1 MDHEN, CDR2 SYDVKM. The trim removed 5 bases at V and 5 bases at J, leaving 11 bases unmatched. This CDR3 comprises 15 residues.

CDR3 coding DNA: TGTGCCAGCAGGGGCATAGTGAAAGATACGCAGTATTTT. Its protein is CASRGIVKDTQYF. The chain links TRBV6-1 to TRBJ2-3, with D uncertain. This CDR3 has 13 amino acids. V gave up 6 bases and J gave up 5 bases, with 12 bases separating them. Germline V gene sequence: CDR1 MNHNS, CDR2 SASEGT.

The chain employs TRBV5-1 and TRBJ2-7; 10 bases fit TRBD1. Unmatched junction bases numbered 2, after V lost 4 bases and J lost 4 bases. CDR3 length equals 13 residues. Germline V gene lookup returns CDR1 SGHRS and CDR2 YFSETQ. The DNA of the CDR3 is TGCGCCAGCAGCCGGGACAGGGGTTACGAGCAGTACTTC. It is translated as CASSRDRGYEQYF.

The chain recombines TRBV6-1 with TRBJ1-1; a weak D match, TRBD1 (5 bases). The V gene's germline CDR1 is MNHNS and CDR2 SASEGT. The CDR3 length is 14 residues. Between the trimmed V and J ends, which lost 6 bases and 1 base, there was a span of 12 bases. CDR3 DNA: TGTGCCAGCAGAGGACATAGGGGGAACACTGAAGCTTTCTTT. Encoded protein: CASRGHRGNTEAFF.

This clone has a single count. This chain's CDR3 is CASSLGTYNEKLFF. As DNA, the CDR3 is TGTGCCAGCAGTCTAGGGACTTACAATGAAAAACTGTTTTTT. J is TRBJ1-4 and V is TRBV28; D might be TRBD1 (5 bases). Trimming stripped 5 bases from V and 5 bases from J, with 12 bases between. The CDR3 contains 14 residues. Germline V CDR1 and CDR2: MDHEN, SYDVKM. Variable domain in full (rest from reference TRBV28 and TRBJ1-4): DVKVTQSSRYLVKRTGEKVFLECVQDMDHENMFWYRQDPGLGLRLIYFSYDVKMKEKGDIPEGYSVSREKKERFSLILESASTNQTSMYLCASSLGTYNEKLFFGSGTQLSVL.